This T cell receptor beta chain appears in the sequencing data of a study of T cell responses to AZD1222 COVID-19 vaccine. About this clone itself: The antigen remains unidentified.

Assay used: immunoSEQ multiplex PCR; TCRdb lists only in-frame clones, some missing. This sample has around 130,000 clones; about nine tenths occur once, and the top ten carry approximately 9.4%. Researchers grouped second doses given at about 4 or about 12 weeks into one pool. Germline CDR1 and CDR2: SGDLS and YYNGEE. The CDR3 has 17 residues. Trimming stripped 3 bases from V and 1 base from J, with 19 bases between. Overall study findings and caveats: CD4 TCRs covered the whole spike, strongest at regions 160-218 and 743-854.

The V and J genes are TRBV9 and TRBJ2-5; either TRBD1 or TRBD2 may fit D (5 bases each). Specimen: peripheral blood, collected 28 days after the second AZD1222 dose. This TCR derives from an adult who received the AZD1222 COVID-19 vaccine. CDR3 amino acids: CASSAATGWGTQETQYF. Here the CDR3 DNA reads TGTGCCAGCAGCGCCGCCACAGGATGGGGGACCCAAGAGACCCAGTACTTC.